The clone carrying this TCR beta chain was recorded once. As yet, its antigen is unknown. One junction end disagrees with the germline gene, perhaps due to a read error. This sample is part of a study of T cell responses to AZD1222 COVID-19 vaccine. Germline V lookup: CDR1 ENHRY, CDR2 SYGVKD. This CDR3 spans 12 amino acids. Study findings and constraints: The CD4 TCRs associated with vaccination extended across spike and predominated at 160-218 and 743-854. Seropositive status at baseline applied to only six AZD1222 recipients.

Libraries were prepared by immunoSEQ multiplex PCR; TCRdb keeps only in-frame clonotypes and omits some of them. The table has 150,000 or so clones, about 90% seen once. The rearrangement uses TRBV10-3 and TRBJ1-4, with TRBD1 identical over 7 bases. The clonotype originates from an adult in good health. The sequenced sample was peripheral blood, obtained on day 0 of AZD1222 vaccination. The CDR3 DNA is TGTGCCAGCCGACAGGGTCGGACCCCGAAGCTTTTT. Protein sequence: CASRQGRTPKLF.